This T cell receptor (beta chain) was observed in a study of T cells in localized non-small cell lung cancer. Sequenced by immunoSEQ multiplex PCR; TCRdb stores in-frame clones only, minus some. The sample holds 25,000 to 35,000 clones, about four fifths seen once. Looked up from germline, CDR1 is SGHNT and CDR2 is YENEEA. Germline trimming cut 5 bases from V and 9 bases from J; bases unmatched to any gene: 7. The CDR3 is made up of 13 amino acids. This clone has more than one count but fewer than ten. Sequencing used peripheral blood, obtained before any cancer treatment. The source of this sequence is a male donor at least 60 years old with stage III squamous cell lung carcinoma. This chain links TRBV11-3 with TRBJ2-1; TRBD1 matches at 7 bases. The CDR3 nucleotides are TGTGCCAGCAGCCGACAGGGTAGGGTTGAGCAGTTCTTC. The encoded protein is CASSRQGRVEQFF. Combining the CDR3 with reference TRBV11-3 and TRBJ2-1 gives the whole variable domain EAGVVQSPRYKIIEKKQPVAFWCNPISGHNTLYWYLQNLGQGPELLIRYENEEAVDDSQLPKDRFSAERLKGVDSTLKIQPAELGDSAVYLCASSRQGRVEQFFGPGTRLTVL.